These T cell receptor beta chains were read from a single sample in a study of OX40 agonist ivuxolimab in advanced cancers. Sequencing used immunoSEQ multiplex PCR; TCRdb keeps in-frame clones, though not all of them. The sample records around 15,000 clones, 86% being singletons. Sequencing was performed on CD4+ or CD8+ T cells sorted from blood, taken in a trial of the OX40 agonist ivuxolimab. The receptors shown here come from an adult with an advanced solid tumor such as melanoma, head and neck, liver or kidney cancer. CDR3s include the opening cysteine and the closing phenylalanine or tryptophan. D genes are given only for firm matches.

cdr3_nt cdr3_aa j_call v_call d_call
TGTGCCAGCAGCTTAGATAGCAATCAGCCCCAGCATTTT CASSLDSNQPQHF TRBJ1-5 TRBV7-6 -
TGTGCCAGTAGTATAGATCGGGGGACTAGCGGGAATGCTGAGCAGTTCTTC CASSIDRGTSGNAEQFF TRBJ2-1 TRBV19 TRBD2
TGTGCCAGCAGCTTGCTAGCGGGGACAGATACGCAGTATTTT CASSLLAGTDTQYF TRBJ2-3 TRBV5-6 TRBD2
TGTGCCAGCAGCTTGCACCAAGAGACCCAGTACTTC CASSLHQETQYF TRBJ2-5 TRBV5-4 -
TGTGCCAGCAGTGACCCTTGGGAGACCCAGTACTTC CASSDPWETQYF TRBJ2-5 TRBV6-4 -
TGTGCCAGCAGTCGGGCCGGGGCGGGAGGGCCGAATTCCTACGAGCAGTACTTC CASSRAGAGGPNSYEQYF TRBJ2-7 TRBV27 TRBD2
TGTGCCAGCAGTTTAGGACTAGCGGGTGTCACAGATACGCAGTATTTT CASSLGLAGVTDTQYF TRBJ2-3 TRBV28 TRBD2
TGTGCCAGCAGCGTAGCTGCCGAGTCAGATACGCAGTATTTT CASSVAAESDTQYF TRBJ2-3 TRBV9 -
TGTGCCAGTAGTATTCCAGGGCTGAACACTGAAGCTTTCTTT CASSIPGLNTEAFF TRBJ1-1 TRBV19 -
TGTGCCAGCAGCCTAACTAGCGGGGGCTTTACAGATACGCAGTATTTT CASSLTSGGFTDTQYF TRBJ2-3 TRBV5-5 TRBD2
TGCGCCAGCAGTCCTACAAGGTGGGATACGCAGTATTTT CASSPTRWDTQYF TRBJ2-3 TRBV10-1 -
TGTGCCAGCAGCCAGGGCCCCATGTGGGCGGGACGTCACAATGAGCAGTTCTTC CASSQGPMWAGRHNEQFF TRBJ2-1 TRBV14 -
TGTGCCAGCAGCCAAGAACTAGCTTTGGAGACCCAGTACTTC CASSQELALETQYF TRBJ2-5 TRBV4-2 -
TGCGCCAGCAGCTTGGAATTGGGTCCTCAGCTGTTTTTT CASSLELGPQLFF TRBJ2-2 TRBV5-1 -
TGTGCCAGCAGTAGGGGAGGGGGCGACGGAAACACCATATATTTT CASSRGGGDGNTIYF TRBJ1-3 TRBV27 TRBD1
TGCAGCGTTGAAACAATGGGGGATGAGCAGTTCTTC CSVETMGDEQFF TRBJ2-1 TRBV29-1 -